This TCR beta chain was obtained from a study of cytomegalovirus exposure and HLA in healthy donors. The wider study: The 120 or so validation repertoires were reported in a later analysis to have been generated on the same platform as the approximately 700 first-cohort repertoires. Study-level findings and limits: The study labeled 164 TCR beta chains cytomegalovirus-associated. The tendency of first-cohort TCR clusters to co-occur in the roughly 130 validation repertoires was the finding of a later analysis.

Note on this clone: Its specificity is unknown.

Separate from the roughly 700-subject first cohort was the approximately 110-subject validation cohort, to which the donors belonged. CDR1 is SGHTS, CDR2 YDEGEE, per germline. J gave up 6 bases and V 4 bases, and 13 bases lay outside the gene matches. CDR3 size: 16 residues. Generated by immunoSEQ multiplex PCR, the TCRdb table keeps only in-frame clones and is missing some. The table shows some 250,000 clones, with roughly 89% occurring only once. The chain uses TRBV5-8 and TRBJ1-2, with 9 positions matching TRBD1. The sequence derives from a woman aged 18-29 years in good health and CMV-seronegative. The source material was PBMCs. The CDR3 region has the DNA TGTGCCAGCAGCATAGAAACCGGGACAGGGCTGCATGGCTACACCTTC. Translating it yields CASSIETGTGLHGYTF. Based on the CDR3 plus reference TRBV5-8 and TRBJ1-2, the full variable domain is EAGVTQSPTHLIKTRGQQATLRCSPISGHTSVYWYQQALGLGLQFLLWYDEGEERNRGNFPPRFSGRQFPNYSSELNVNALELEDSALYLCASSIETGTGLHGYTFGSGTRLTVV.